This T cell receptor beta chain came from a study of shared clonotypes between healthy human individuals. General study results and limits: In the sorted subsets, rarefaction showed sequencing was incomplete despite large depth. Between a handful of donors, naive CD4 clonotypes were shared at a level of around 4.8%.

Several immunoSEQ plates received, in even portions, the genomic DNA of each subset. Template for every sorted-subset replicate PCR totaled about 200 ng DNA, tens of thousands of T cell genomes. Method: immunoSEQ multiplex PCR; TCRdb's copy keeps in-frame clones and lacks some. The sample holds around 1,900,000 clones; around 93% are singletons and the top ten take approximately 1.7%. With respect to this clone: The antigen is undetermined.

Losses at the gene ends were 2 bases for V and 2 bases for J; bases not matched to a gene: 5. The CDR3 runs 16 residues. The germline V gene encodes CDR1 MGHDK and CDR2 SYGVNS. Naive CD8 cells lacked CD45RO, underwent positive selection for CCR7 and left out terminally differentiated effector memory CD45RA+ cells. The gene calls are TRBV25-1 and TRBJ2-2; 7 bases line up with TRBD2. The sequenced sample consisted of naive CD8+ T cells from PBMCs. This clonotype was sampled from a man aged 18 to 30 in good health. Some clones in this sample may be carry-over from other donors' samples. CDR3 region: CASSEPKAGNTGELFF. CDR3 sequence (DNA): TGTGCCAGCAGTGAACCTAAAGCGGGAAACACCGGGGAGCTGTTTTTT.